These 14 T cell receptor beta chains were sequenced from one sample in a study of T cells in Graves' hyperthyroidism and ophthalmopathy. From RNA transcripts, TCR beta CDR3 regions were amplified. Initially, a first-round RT-PCR of the TCR CDR3 employed the HTBI primer set. MiXCR was run by TCRdb on the multiplex PCR reads, yielding one entry per CDR3 protein. The sample includes about 840,000 distinct CDR3 sequences, over 35% of them seen just once. Sequenced sample: blood. The receptors derive from a young man with Graves' hyperthyroidism.

With regard to this clonotype: This may arise from a read error, as a much more abundant clone is one base away. The genes are TRBV7-2 and TRBJ2-7; D gene uncertain. Per the germline V gene, CDR1 is SGHTA and CDR2 is FQGNSA. The CDR3 loop spans 13 amino acids. Trimming left V 8 bases short and J 6 bases short, with 17 bases between. CDR3 DNA sequence: TGTGCCAGCGGCCTAACACTCGGCGTCGAGCAGTACTTC. Its protein product is CASGLTLGVEQYF.

The chain has TRBV29-1 and TRBJ2-7, with 10 bases that match TRBD2. This CDR3 is built from 16 residues. The trim removed 3 bases at V and 8 bases at J, leaving 16 bases unmatched. CDR1 is SQVTM, CDR2 ANQGSEA, per germline. CDR3 residues: CSVDPTGVAGGTKQYF. CDR3 coding DNA: TGCAGCGTTGATCCAACAGGGGTAGCGGGGGGTACCAAGCAGTACTTC.

The chain couples TRBV29-1 to TRBJ1-1, with 8 bases aligning to TRBD1. Germline V gene data show CDR1 as SQVTM and CDR2 as ANQGSEA. The trim removed 3 bases at V and 4 bases at J, leaving 7 bases unmatched. The CDR3 is 14 amino acids. CDR3 residues: CSVDLGTGGTEAFF. Here the CDR3 DNA reads TGCAGCGTTGACCTCGGAACAGGGGGCACTGAAGCTTTCTTT.

The rearrangement joins TRBV7-2 to TRBJ2-5, with D unresolved. The CDR3 covers 11 residues. Germline values: CDR1 SGHTA, CDR2 FQGNSA. The V end lost 7 bases, the J end lost 5 bases, and 8 bases lay between the germline ends. CDR3 in amino acids: CASILLETQYF. CDR3 nucleotides: TGTGCCAGCATCCTCCTGGAGACCCAGTACTTC. The variable domain in full, with the rest retrieved from reference TRBV7-2 and TRBJ2-5, is GAGVSQSPSNKVTEKGKDVELRCDPISGHTALYWYRQSLGQGLEFLIYFQGNSAPDKSGLPSDRFSAERTGGSVSTLTIQRTQQEDSAVYLCASILLETQYFGPGTRLLVL.

This clonotype was recorded many times. J is TRBJ1-4 and V is TRBV7-6; D is uncertain. Germline V lookup: CDR1 SGHVS, CDR2 FNYEAQ. With 1 base removed from V and 8 bases from J, the gap between germline ends came to 11 bases. The CDR3 runs to 14 residues. The CDR3 DNA follows: TGTGCCAGCAGCTTAGTCTTGGCCCCCGAAAAACTGTTTTTT. Translated, it gives CASSLVLAPEKLFF.

This clonotype was seen a few times. The chain couples TRBV2 to TRBJ1-1; tentative D call: TRBD1 (6 bases). Germline V lookup: CDR1 SNHLY, CDR2 FYNNEI. The CDR3 totals 13 residues. The ends were cut back, 6 bases at V and 7 bases at J, with 15 bases in the middle. This CDR3 reads CASRSQGLSEAFF. The CDR3 DNA reads TGTGCCAGCAGGAGTCAGGGGCTGAGTGAAGCTTTCTTT.

This clonotype was recorded at least ten times. V usage is TRBV29-1 and J usage is TRBJ2-6; D not certain. Trimming removed 4 bases at V and 0 bases at J, with 7 bases between. This CDR3 has 14 amino acids. Germline V gives CDR1 SQVTM, CDR2 ANQGSEA. Here the CDR3 DNA reads TGCAGCGTTGGCGAGGCCTCTGGGGCCAACGTCCTGACTTTC. Residues: CSVGEASGANVLTF.

This chain links TRBV15 with TRBJ1-5; TRBD1 aligns across 8 bases. Looked up from germline, CDR1 is LNHNV and CDR2 is YYDKDF (reference sequence). CDR3 length equals 14 residues. J gave up 6 bases and V 6 bases, and 7 bases lay outside the gene matches. CDR3 bases: TGTGCCACCAGACCAGGGGGCAGGGGTCAGCCCCAGCATTTT. Translated: CATRPGGRGQPQHF.

Many counts were recorded for this clonotype. The chain couples TRBV20-1 to TRBJ1-1; D gene unclear. The CDR3 extends over 10 amino acids. Germline loops: CDR1 DFQATT, CDR2 SNEGSKA (reference sequence). Trimming cost V 7 bases and J 6 bases, with 9 bases left between them. CDR3 bases: TGCAGTGTAGATTACTCTGAAGCTTTCTTT. It is translated as CSVDYSEAFF.

This clonotype was seen a single time. This chain links TRBV29-1 with TRBJ1-2; D gene uncertain. The germline gives CDR1 SQVTM, CDR2 ANQGSEA. The CDR3 contains 15 residues. The CDR3 region is CGATGRETDLYGYTF. CDR3 bases: TGCGGCGCAACCGGGAGGGAAACCGACCTGTATGGCTACACCTTC.

This clonotype was counted many times. V usage is TRBV9 and J usage is TRBJ1-3; D not resolved. CDR3 length: 12 amino acids. Germline V gene data show CDR1 as SGDLS and CDR2 as YYNGEE. V lost 0 bases and J 4 bases, leaving 2 bases between the germline ends. The DNA of the CDR3 is TGTGCCAGCAGCGTAGCAGGAAACACCATATATTTT. Residues: CASSVAGNTIYF.

This clonotype showed up just a few times. The gene calls are TRBV7-2 and TRBJ2-7; TRBD2 matches 13 bases. V lost 3 bases, J lost 2 bases, and 4 bases stayed unmatched. Germline CDR1 and CDR2: SGHTA and FQGNSA. CDR3 length: 16 residues. The CDR3 DNA follows: TGTGCCAGCAGCTTGGGACTAGCGGGAAAGGCCTACGAGCAGTACTTC. Amino acids: CASSLGLAGKAYEQYF. Looking up the rest from reference TRBV7-2 and TRBJ2-7 gives the full variable domain: GAGVSQSPSNKVTEKGKDVELRCDPISGHTALYWYRQSLGQGLEFLIYFQGNSAPDKSGLPSDRFSAERTGGSVSTLTIQRTQQEDSAVYLCASSLGLAGKAYEQYFGPGTRLTVT.

This clonotype was detected ten times or more. The chain combines TRBV7-6 with TRBJ1-2; maybe TRBD1 (6 bases). CDR1 is SGHVS, CDR2 FNYEAQ, per germline. V shed 1 base and J shed 2 bases, with 11 bases lying between them. There are 15 residues in the CDR3. The CDR3 sequence is CASSLDREGNYGYTF. In DNA, the CDR3 is TGTGCCAGCAGCTTAGACAGGGAGGGGAACTATGGCTACACCTTC.

In this sample, this clonotype turned up a few times. The chain uses TRBV2 and TRBJ2-7; D tentatively fits TRBD1 or TRBD2 (5 bases each). Germline CDR1 is SNHLY and CDR2 is FYNNEI. V gave up 6 bases and J gave up 3 bases, with 12 bases separating them. The CDR3 is made up of 13 amino acids. CDR3 coding DNA: TGTGCCAGCAGGGTGGGGGATCGCTACGAGCAGTACTTC. Translating gives CASRVGDRYEQYF.